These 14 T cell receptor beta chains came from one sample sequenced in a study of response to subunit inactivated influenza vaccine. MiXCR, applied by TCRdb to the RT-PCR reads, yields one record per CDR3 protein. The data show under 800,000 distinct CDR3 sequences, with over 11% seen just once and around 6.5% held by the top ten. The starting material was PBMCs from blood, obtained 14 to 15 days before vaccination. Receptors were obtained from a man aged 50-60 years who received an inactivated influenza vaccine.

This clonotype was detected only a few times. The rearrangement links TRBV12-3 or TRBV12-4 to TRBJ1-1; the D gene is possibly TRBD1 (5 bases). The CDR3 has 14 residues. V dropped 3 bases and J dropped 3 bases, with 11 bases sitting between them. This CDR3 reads CASSLEGFHTEAFF. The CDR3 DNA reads TGTGCCAGCAGTTTGGAGGGGTTTCACACTGAAGCTTTCTTT.

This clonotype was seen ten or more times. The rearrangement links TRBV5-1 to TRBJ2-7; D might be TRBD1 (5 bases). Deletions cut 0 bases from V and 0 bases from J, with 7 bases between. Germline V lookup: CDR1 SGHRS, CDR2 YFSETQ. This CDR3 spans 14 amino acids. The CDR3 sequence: CASSLVDSSYEQYF. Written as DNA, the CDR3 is TGCGCCAGCAGCTTGGTCGACAGCTCCTACGAGCAGTACTTC. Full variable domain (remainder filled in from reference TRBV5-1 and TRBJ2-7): KAGVTQTPRYLIKTRGQQVTLSCSPISGHRSVSWYQQTPGQGLQFLFEYFSETQRNKGNFPGRFSGRQFSNSRSEMNVSTLELGDSALYLCASSLVDSSYEQYFGPGTRLTVT.

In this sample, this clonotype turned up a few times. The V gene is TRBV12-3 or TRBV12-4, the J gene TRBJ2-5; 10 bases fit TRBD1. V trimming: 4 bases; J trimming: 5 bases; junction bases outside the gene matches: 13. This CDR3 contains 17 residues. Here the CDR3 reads CASSSVEATGGRETQYF. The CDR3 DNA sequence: TGTGCCAGCAGTTCCGTAGAAGCGACAGGGGGCAGGGAGACCCAGTACTTC.

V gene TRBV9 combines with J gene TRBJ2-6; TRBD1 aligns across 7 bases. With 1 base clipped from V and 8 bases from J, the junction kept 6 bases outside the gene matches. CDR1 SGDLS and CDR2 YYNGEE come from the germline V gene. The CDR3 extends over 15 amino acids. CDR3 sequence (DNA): TGTGCCAGCAGCGTAACCAGACAGGGAACCAACGTCCTGACTTTC. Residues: CASSVTRQGTNVLTF.

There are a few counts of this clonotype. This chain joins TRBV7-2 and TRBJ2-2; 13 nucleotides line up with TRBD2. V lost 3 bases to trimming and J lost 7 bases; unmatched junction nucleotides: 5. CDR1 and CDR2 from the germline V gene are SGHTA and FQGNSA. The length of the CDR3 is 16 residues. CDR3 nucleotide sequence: TGTGCCAGCAGCTTTAGGACTAGCGGGAGAAGCGGGGAGCTGTTTTTT. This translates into CASSFRTSGRSGELFF.

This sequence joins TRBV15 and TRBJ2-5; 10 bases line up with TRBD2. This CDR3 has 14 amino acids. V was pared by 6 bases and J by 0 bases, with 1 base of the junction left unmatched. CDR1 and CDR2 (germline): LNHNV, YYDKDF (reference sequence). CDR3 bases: TGTGCCACCAGGACTAGCGGGTACCAAGAGACCCAGTACTTC. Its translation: CATRTSGYQETQYF.

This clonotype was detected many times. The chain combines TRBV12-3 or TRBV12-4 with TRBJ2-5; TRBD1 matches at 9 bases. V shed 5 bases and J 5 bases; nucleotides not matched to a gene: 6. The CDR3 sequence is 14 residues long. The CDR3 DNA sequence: TGTGCCAGCAGTATCCTGACAGGGGGTGAGACCCAGTACTTC. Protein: CASSILTGGETQYF.

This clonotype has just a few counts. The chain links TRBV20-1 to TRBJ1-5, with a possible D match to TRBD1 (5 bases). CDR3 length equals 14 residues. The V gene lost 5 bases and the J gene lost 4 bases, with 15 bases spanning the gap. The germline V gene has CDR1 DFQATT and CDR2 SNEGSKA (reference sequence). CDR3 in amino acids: CSADGQGQNQPQHF. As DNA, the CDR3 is TGCAGTGCTGATGGACAAGGCCAGAATCAGCCCCAGCATTTT.

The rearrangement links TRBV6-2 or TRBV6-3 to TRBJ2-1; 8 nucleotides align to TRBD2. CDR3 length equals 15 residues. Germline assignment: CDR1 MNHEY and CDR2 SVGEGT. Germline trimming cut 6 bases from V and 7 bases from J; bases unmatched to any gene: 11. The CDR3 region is CASSPWRGAGNEQFF. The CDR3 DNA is TGTGCCAGCAGCCCTTGGCGGGGGGCAGGAAATGAGCAGTTCTTC.

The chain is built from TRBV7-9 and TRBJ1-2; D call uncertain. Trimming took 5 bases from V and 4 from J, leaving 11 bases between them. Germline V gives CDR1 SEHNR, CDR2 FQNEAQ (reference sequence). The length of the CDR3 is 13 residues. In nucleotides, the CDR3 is TGTGCCAGCAGCCCCCCCGCCCCCTATGGCTACACCTTC. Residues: CASSPPAPYGYTF.

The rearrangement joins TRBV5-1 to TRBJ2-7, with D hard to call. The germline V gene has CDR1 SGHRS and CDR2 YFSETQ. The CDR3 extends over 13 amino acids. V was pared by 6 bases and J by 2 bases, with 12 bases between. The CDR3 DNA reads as TGCGCCAGCACTCAGGAAGGAGCCTACGAGCAGTACTTC. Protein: CASTQEGAYEQYF.

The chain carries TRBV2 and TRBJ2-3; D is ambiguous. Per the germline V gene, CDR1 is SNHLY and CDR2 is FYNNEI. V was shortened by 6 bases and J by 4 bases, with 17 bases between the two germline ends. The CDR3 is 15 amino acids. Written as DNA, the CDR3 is TGTGCCAGCAGGCGTGGTAGCAGTGTCGCAGATACGCAGTATTTT. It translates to CASRRGSSVADTQYF.

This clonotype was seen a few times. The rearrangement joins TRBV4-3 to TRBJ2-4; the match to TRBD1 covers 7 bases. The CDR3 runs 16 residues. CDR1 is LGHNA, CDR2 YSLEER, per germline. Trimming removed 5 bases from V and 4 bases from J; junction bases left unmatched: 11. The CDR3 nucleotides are TGCGCCAGCAGCTTAGAAACGACAGGGCCTAAAAACATTCAGTACTTC. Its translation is CASSLETTGPKNIQYF.

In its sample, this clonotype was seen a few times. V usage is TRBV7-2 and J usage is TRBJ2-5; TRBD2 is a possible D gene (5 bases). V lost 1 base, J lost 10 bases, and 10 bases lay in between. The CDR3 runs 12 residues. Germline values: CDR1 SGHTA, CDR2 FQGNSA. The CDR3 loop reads CASSLGLFNQYF. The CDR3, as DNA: TGTGCCAGCAGCTTAGGACTATTCAACCAGTACTTC.